This passage covers 32 T cell receptor beta chains from one sample sequenced in a study of control samples from healthy donors and cancer patients. Assay used: immunoSEQ multiplex PCR; TCRdb lists only in-frame clones, some missing. The data contain tens of thousands of clones, 85% to 90% of them singletons. Sequencing was performed on PBMCs. These receptors were taken from a woman between 45 and 60 years old with colorectal cancer.

The J gene is TRBJ2-3, the V gene TRBV7-8; 15 bases are a match to TRBD2. This CDR3 is built from 16 residues. The trim removed 3 bases at V and 6 bases at J, leaving 4 bases unmatched. Per the germline V gene, CDR1 is SGHVS and CDR2 is FQNEAQ. The chain's CDR3 is CASSFLGTSGGDTQYF. The CDR3 coding sequence is TGTGCCAGCAGCTTCCTAGGGACTAGCGGGGGGGATACGCAGTATTTT.

This clone showed up just once. The chain uses TRBV5-6 and TRBJ2-4; D remains ambiguous. CDR1 is SGHDT and CDR2 is YYEEEE in the germline V gene. Trimming removed 0 bases from V and 0 bases from J, with 4 bases in between. The CDR3 runs to 14 residues. CDR3 protein: CASSLDLAKNIQYF. The CDR3 DNA reads as TGTGCCAGCAGCTTGGACCTAGCCAAAAACATTCAGTACTTC.

The rearrangement uses TRBV2 and TRBJ1-5; no reliable D call. This CDR3 comprises 13 residues. V was trimmed by 5 bases and J by 0 bases, leaving 5 bases between them. Germline V gives CDR1 SNHLY, CDR2 FYNNEI. The CDR3 spells CASSRDSNQPQHF. DNA of the CDR3: TGTGCCAGCAGTCGGGATAGCAATCAGCCCCAGCATTTT.

The chain recombines TRBV19 with TRBJ2-2; TRBD1 is a possible D gene (6 bases). V gave up 3 bases and J gave up 4 bases, with 15 bases separating them. The CDR3 is made up of 16 amino acids. CDR1 and CDR2 from the germline V gene are LNHDA and SQIVND (reference sequence). CDR3 in amino acids: CASSMGAASGTGELFF. The CDR3 nucleotides read TGTGCCAGTAGTATGGGGGCAGCGTCTGGCACCGGGGAGCTGTTTTTT.

The CDR3, as DNA: TGTGCCAGCAGTTACTCGGAAGCGGGGACTGAAGCTTTCTTT. Protein sequence: CASSYSEAGTEAFF. The J gene is TRBJ1-1, the V gene TRBV6-2 or TRBV6-3; D is ambiguous. Germline V gene sequence: CDR1 MNHEY, CDR2 SVGEGT. The CDR3 has 14 residues. V dropped 0 bases and J dropped 5 bases, with 10 bases sitting between them.

The chain couples TRBV2 to TRBJ2-3; possible D gene TRBD2, 6 bases. The CDR3 has 15 residues. Between the trimmed V and J ends, which lost 2 bases and 4 bases, there was a span of 13 bases. Germline-derived CDR1 and CDR2 are SNHLY and FYNNEI. The CDR3 reads CASSEYGGVADTQYF. In DNA form, the CDR3 reads TGTGCCAGCAGTGAATACGGCGGGGTGGCAGATACGCAGTATTTT.

V and J are TRBV5-1 and TRBJ2-3; 7 bases match TRBD2. The V segment lost 4 bases and the J segment 0 bases; nucleotides outside the gene matches: 8. This CDR3 comprises 16 residues. CDR1 SGHRS and CDR2 YFSETQ come from the germline V gene. CDR3 in amino acids: CASSRTGTTSTDTQYF. The DNA of the CDR3 is TGCGCCAGCAGCAGGACCGGGACTACTAGCACAGATACGCAGTATTTT.

The V gene is TRBV24-1, the J gene TRBJ1-5; TRBD1 is a possible D gene (6 bases). Trimming pared 9 bases from V and 5 bases from J, leaving 16 bases between. The CDR3 contains 14 residues. The germline gives CDR1 KGHDR, CDR2 SFDVKD. The CDR3 sequence: CATQGSLGDQPQHF. CDR3 nucleotides: TGTGCCACCCAGGGGTCCCTCGGGGATCAGCCCCAGCATTTT.

This chain connects TRBV6-1 to TRBJ2-1; D gene unclear. The V gene's germline CDR1 is MNHNS and CDR2 SASEGT. CDR3 size: 15 residues. Trimming left V 1 base short and J 7 bases short, with 14 bases between. The chain's CDR3 is CASSEGVAGRNEQFF. The CDR3 region has the DNA TGTGCCAGCAGTGAAGGGGTCGCAGGAAGGAATGAGCAGTTCTTC.

This clone was counted once. The chain carries TRBV5-1 and TRBJ1-1; 7 nucleotides align to TRBD1. Germline V gives CDR1 SGHRS, CDR2 YFSETQ. The CDR3 spans 20 residues. J gave up 3 bases and V 3 bases, and 23 bases lay outside the gene matches. The CDR3 loop reads CASSWPGTVLDGTTYTEAFF. The CDR3 bases are TGCGCCAGCAGCTGGCCCGGGACAGTCTTGGACGGCACCACCTACACTGAAGCTTTCTTT.

The CDR3: CASSLQPPGGGKETQYF. CDR3 bases: TGTGCCAGCAGCCTCCAACCCCCCGGCGGGGGGAAAGAGACCCAGTACTTC. V and J are TRBV7-3 and TRBJ2-5, with TRBD2 matching over 8 bases. The CDR3 has 17 amino acids. V lost 5 bases to trimming and J lost 3 bases; unmatched junction nucleotides: 14. Germline V lookup: CDR1 SGHTA, CDR2 FQGTGA.

The chain combines TRBV5-8 with TRBJ1-6; D unresolved. The CDR3 sequence is 14 residues long. Germline CDR1 and CDR2: SGHTS and YDEGEE. Trimming took off 5 bases at V and 7 bases at J, with 13 bases between the two ends. This CDR3 reads CASSLPAGNSPLHF. The CDR3 coding sequence is TGTGCCAGCAGTTTACCGGCCGGAAATTCACCCCTCCACTTT.

The J gene is TRBJ1-3, the V gene TRBV5-1, with 8 bases that match TRBD1. This CDR3 spans 17 amino acids. V lost 0 bases, J lost 4 bases, and 9 bases stayed unmatched. Germline-derived CDR1 and CDR2 are SGHRS and YFSETQ. CDR3 protein: CASSLDPQGAAGNTIYF. DNA for the CDR3: TGCGCCAGCAGCTTGGACCCCCAGGGGGCAGCGGGAAACACCATATATTTT.

This clone occurred once. V gene TRBV5-4 combines with J gene TRBJ2-7; D is possibly TRBD1 or TRBD2 (5 bases each). The germline V gene has CDR1 SGHNT and CDR2 YYREEE (reference sequence). This CDR3 is 15 amino acids long. Between the trimmed V and J ends, which lost 9 bases and 0 bases, there was a span of 19 bases. DNA for the CDR3: TGTGCCACCCAATACCGGGACGGCTACTCCTACGAGCAGTACGTC. Residues: CATQYRDGYSYEQYV.

The J gene is TRBJ1-6, the V gene TRBV6-1, with D possibly being TRBD1 (5 bases). Germline lookup yields CDR1 MNHNS and CDR2 SASEGT. The CDR3 loop spans 17 amino acids. The V end was cut by 4 bases, the J end by 0 bases, with 13 bases between. This CDR3 is CASSAYRDYSYNSPLHF. The CDR3 bases are TGTGCCAGCAGTGCCTACCGGGACTACTCCTATAATTCACCCCTCCACTTT.

J is TRBJ2-1 and V is TRBV4-3, with 9 bases matching TRBD2. The CDR3 spans 15 residues. V dropped 2 bases and J dropped 7; count of bases not matched to a gene: 6. Germline lookup yields CDR1 LGHNA and CDR2 YSLEER. CDR3 bases: TGCGCCAGCAGCCAAAGACTAGCGGCGGGGAATGAGCAGTTCTTC. Protein sequence: CASSQRLAAGNEQFF.

This clone was observed a handful of times. V and J are TRBV5-1 and TRBJ2-2; D may match TRBD1 or TRBD2 (6 bases each). Per the germline V gene, CDR1 is SGHRS and CDR2 is YFSETQ. V gave up 4 bases and J gave up 3 bases, with 13 bases separating them. This CDR3 has 15 amino acids. The CDR3 here is CASSPWGADTGELFF. CDR3 coding DNA: TGCGCCAGCAGCCCCTGGGGGGCGGACACCGGGGAGCTGTTTTTT.

This clone appeared a single time. V usage is TRBV6-1 and J usage is TRBJ1-5; possible D gene TRBD1, 5 bases. Per the germline V gene, CDR1 is MNHNS and CDR2 is SASEGT. The CDR3 is 16 residues long. V was clipped by 4 bases and J by 2 bases, with 15 bases between them. The CDR3 DNA is TGTGCCAGCAGTGGGGGAGCAGGGTGGGGCAATCAGCCCCAGCATTTT. This sequence encodes CASSGGAGWGNQPQHF.

To note about this clone: This same CDR3 is encoded by further DNA sequences in the sample. V and J are TRBV12-3 or TRBV12-4 and TRBJ1-1; 7 positions agree with TRBD1. V was pared by 5 bases and J by 4 bases, with 4 bases of the junction left unmatched. The CDR3 sequence is 13 residues long. In DNA, the CDR3 is TGTGCCAGCAGTCGGGCAGGGGGCACTGAAGCTTTCTTT. Its protein is CASSRAGGTEAFF.

The rearrangement links TRBV28 to TRBJ1-5; D gene ambiguous. Trimming shortened V by 8 bases and J by 4 bases, and 12 bases separated the two germline ends. Germline CDR1 and CDR2: MDHEN and SYDVKM. The CDR3 contains 13 residues. This chain's CDR3 is CASGWYSNQPQHF. For the CDR3, the DNA is TGTGCCAGCGGGTGGTACAGTAATCAGCCCCAGCATTTT.

CDR3 residues: CASSLTGSRGHEQYV. The DNA of the CDR3 is TGTGCCAGCAGTCTCACAGGGTCGCGCGGTCACGAGCAGTACGTC. The chain employs TRBV28 and TRBJ2-7; TRBD1 might be the D (6 bases). This CDR3 spans 15 amino acids. CDR1 and CDR2 from the germline V gene are MDHEN and SYDVKM. The V gene lost 5 bases and the J gene lost 5 bases, with 19 bases spanning the gap.

The gene calls are TRBV6-5 and TRBJ1-3; perhaps TRBD1 as D (5 bases). The V gene's germline CDR1 is MNHEY and CDR2 SVGAGI. Deletions cut 6 bases from V and 0 bases from J, with 12 bases between. This CDR3 has 15 residues. CDR3 in amino acids: CASSRDSSSGNTIYF. The CDR3 DNA reads as TGTGCCAGCAGCCGGGACTCAAGCTCTGGAAACACCATATATTTT.

This chain uses TRBV6-5 with TRBJ2-7; D gene uncertain. Germline CDR1 reads MNHEY; CDR2 reads SVGAGI. Trimming took 10 bases from V and 0 from J, leaving 10 bases between them. The length of the CDR3 is 12 residues. CDR3 residues: CATVQSSYEQYV. CDR3 DNA sequence: TGTGCCACCGTCCAGAGCTCCTACGAGCAGTACGTC.

The genes are TRBV11-2 and TRBJ2-7; no clear D. The length of the CDR3 is 13 residues. Trimming took off 2 bases at V and 6 bases at J, with 11 bases between the two ends. CDR1 is SGHAT, CDR2 FQNNGV, per germline. CDR3 nucleotides: TGTGCCAGCAGCTTATCCCCGAGCACCGAGCAGTACGTC. Translated, it gives CASSLSPSTEQYV.

This chain joins TRBV6-5 and TRBJ2-5; D may be TRBD1 (5 bases). Germline V gives CDR1 MNHEY, CDR2 SVGAGI. V was shortened by 0 bases and J by 3 bases, with 8 bases between the two germline ends. The CDR3 covers 14 residues. The CDR3 region is CASSYSTAEETQYF. The CDR3 DNA follows: TGTGCCAGCAGTTACTCGACAGCCGAAGAGACCCAGTACTTC.

This clone was observed a handful of times. This chain uses TRBV6-6 with TRBJ2-5, with 8 bases that match TRBD2. V was clipped by 4 bases and J by 1 base; unmatched bases: 2. Germline V CDR1 and CDR2: MNHNY, SVGAGI (reference sequence). This CDR3 spans 14 amino acids. The CDR3 DNA sequence: TGTGCCAGCAGTTCAGCGGGGGCCCAAGAGACCCAGTACTTC. The encoded protein is CASSSAGAQETQYF.

The rearrangement links TRBV4-3 to TRBJ2-2, with TRBD2 identical over 7 bases. J lost 2 bases, V lost 0 bases, and 3 bases had no gene match. Looked up from germline, CDR1 is LGHNA and CDR2 is YSLEER. The CDR3 consists of 16 residues. The CDR3 DNA sequence: TGCGCCAGCAGCCAAGAACTAGCGCATAACACCGGGGAGCTGTTTTTT. It encodes CASSQELAHNTGELFF.

This clone occurred once. The chain recombines TRBV7-2 with TRBJ1-6; no firm D call. The germline CDR1 and CDR2 sequences are SGHTA and FQGNSA. Trimming removed 3 bases from V and 6 bases from J, with 6 bases in between. The CDR3 consists of 13 residues. The CDR3 region is CASSFNFNSPLHF. CDR3 in DNA: TGTGCCAGCAGCTTTAACTTTAATTCACCCCTCCACTTT.

The rearrangement uses TRBV6-5 and TRBJ1-2; no clear D gene. Germline V CDR1 and CDR2: MNHEY, SVGAGI. This CDR3 is 14 amino acids long. V lost 0 bases and J lost 0, with 5 bases in between. CDR3: CASSYSGTNYGYTF. DNA of the CDR3: TGTGCCAGCAGTTACTCGGGTACTAACTATGGCTACACCTTC.

This clone was counted a single time. The gene calls are TRBV28 and TRBJ1-2, with D possibly TRBD1 on 5 matching bases. CDR3 length equals 12 residues. V gave up 6 bases and J gave up 8 bases, with 13 bases separating them. Looked up from germline, CDR1 is MDHEN and CDR2 is SYDVKM. Written as DNA, the CDR3 is TGTGCCAGCAGCACGACAGTCAGGGGCTACACCTTC. Encoded protein: CASSTTVRGYTF.

In DNA, the CDR3 is TGTGCCAGCAGCCAAGATCGTGGGGGGGCCGGTACGCAGTATTTT. Its protein product is CASSQDRGGAGTQYF. The chain has TRBV14 and TRBJ2-3; D is perhaps TRBD2 (7 bases). CDR3 length equals 15 residues. Germline CDR1 and CDR2: SGHDN and FVKESK. The V end was cut by 0 bases, the J end by 8 bases, with 15 bases between.

The V call is TRBV19, the J call TRBJ1-4; D uncertain. V lost 2 bases, J lost 11 bases, and 12 bases lay in between. Germline CDR1 is LNHDA and CDR2 is SQIVND (reference sequence). The CDR3 totals 13 residues. CDR3 bases: TGTGCCAGTAGTATAAGAGAAAGGGCTAAACTGTTTTTT. Its protein is CASSIRERAKLFF.